This TCR beta chain was recovered during a study of cytomegalovirus exposure and HLA in healthy donors. Both 60 Vbeta primers and 13 Jbeta primers went into the PCR. Only in-frame clones appear in the TCRdb table, and some are missing; sequencing was by immunoSEQ multiplex PCR. This sample carries about 120,000 clones, 60% to 85% of them seen once, and the ten largest clones take around 2.9%. As concerns this clone: Its matching antigen is unknown.

This CDR3 contains 13 residues. V was cut by 7 bases and J by 0 bases, with 9 bases left in between. Germline CDR1 reads SNHLY; CDR2 reads FYNNEI. Points from the study as a whole: Later analysis associated a missense DCLRE1C variant with TCR beta V- and J-gene trimming. Listed as cytomegalovirus-associated were roughly 180 TCR beta chains. Reportedly, diagnosis of cytomegalovirus status by the classifier showed high specificity and sensitivity.

The sequence was collected from an older woman in good health and CMV-seropositive. The genes are TRBV2 and TRBJ1-1; tentative D call: TRBD1 (6 bases). Sequences were obtained from PBMCs. The CDR3 spells CASTDSLNTEAFF. DNA for the CDR3: TGTGCCAGCACGGACAGCCTGAACACTGAAGCTTTCTTT.